The rows below give T cell receptor beta chains drawn from one sample of a study of T-cell memory formation after mild COVID-19. From the 5' RACE reads, TCRdb called clonotypes with MiXCR, one entry per CDR3 protein. In the table there are some 100,000 distinct CDR3 sequences, 11% of which are singletons. Sequencing was performed on PBMCs or a T cell subset sorted from them (not recorded which). These receptors were taken from a man between 18 and 35 years old who had mild COVID-19 (a few samples of this study predate the infection). Cell type and time point are not known. Each CDR3 is given with its conserved first and last residue. The D gene is left open where the match is weak. The size entry is marked missing in some rows and otherwise reads once, few, many or a size class.

clone size,CDR3 length,J gene,D gene,V gene,CDR3 protein,CDR3 DNA
few,12,TRBJ2-7,-,TRBV24-1,CATSPGQNEQYF,TGTGCCACCAGTCCAGGGCAGAACGAGCAGTACTTC
few,13,TRBJ2-7,-,TRBV9,CAKLNTTGYEQYF,TGTGCCAAGCTCAACACCACCGGGTACGAGCAGTACTTC
-,15,TRBJ1-3,-,TRBV7-2,CASSYSQGIGNTIYF,TGTGCCAGCAGCTACTCACAGGGAATTGGAAACACCATATATTTT
few,19,TRBJ2-1,-,TRBV12-3/TRBV12-4,CASSLALGRSRGDYNEQFF,TGTGCCAGCAGTTTAGCGCTAGGGAGATCGAGGGGGGACTACAATGAGCAGTTCTTC
few,18,TRBJ2-1,-,TRBV20-1,CSARGRPKQGGSYNEQFF,TGCAGTGCTAGAGGGAGACCGAAACAGGGAGGATCCTACAATGAGCAGTTCTTC
few,14,TRBJ2-1,-,TRBV6-2/TRBV6-3,CASRTPGWANEQFF,TGTGCCAGCAGAACGCCCGGGTGGGCCAATGAGCAGTTCTTC
-,14,TRBJ1-4,-,TRBV12-3/TRBV12-4,CASTGGWTNEKLFF,TGTGCCAGCACCGGCGGTTGGACGAATGAAAAACTGTTTTTT
-,11,TRBJ2-7,-,TRBV7-2,CASSFNYEQYF,TGTGCCAGCAGCTTTAACTACGAGCAGTACTTC
few,15,TRBJ1-2,-,TRBV12-3/TRBV12-4,CASSPPGHNQYGYTF,TGTGCCAGCAGCCCTCCGGGACACAACCAGTATGGCTACACCTTC
many,16,TRBJ2-3,-,TRBV6-2/TRBV6-3,CATTGRDGGLRDTQYF,TGTGCCACCACGGGTCGGGACGGCGGCTTAAGAGATACGCAGTATTTT
many,16,TRBJ1-1,-,TRBV20-1,CSARGWIARRNTEAFF,TGCAGTGCTAGAGGTTGGATCGCCCGCCGGAACACTGAAGCTTTCTTT
-,14,TRBJ1-1,-,TRBV12-3/TRBV12-4,CASSLRASGAEAFF,TGTGCCAGCAGTTTAAGGGCCTCGGGAGCTGAAGCTTTCTTT
-,16,TRBJ2-1,-,TRBV12-3/TRBV12-4,CASSPQGLGSYNEQFF,TGTGCCAGCAGTCCCCAGGGACTGGGCTCCTACAATGAGCAGTTCTTC
-,16,TRBJ2-1,-,TRBV5-6,CASSPPRGRPYNEQFF,TGTGCCAGCAGTCCCCCCCGAGGGAGACCCTACAATGAGCAGTTCTTC
few,15,TRBJ2-1,TRBD1,TRBV7-9,CASSRTGQGAGEQFF,TGTGCCAGCAGCCGGACGGGACAGGGGGCAGGGGAGCAGTTCTTC
-,15,TRBJ2-2,TRBD2,TRBV6-5,CASSSGSGGYGELFF,TGTGCCAGCAGTTCGGGTAGCGGGGGGTACGGGGAGCTGTTTTTT
-,18,TRBJ2-2,TRBD2,TRBV15,CATSTISGGPRGTGELFF,TGTGCCACCAGCACCATTAGCGGGGGGCCCCGGGGGACCGGGGAGCTGTTTTTT
many,13,TRBJ1-2,-,TRBV15,CATSRTLSDGYTF,TGTGCCACCAGCAGAACTCTGAGCGATGGCTACACCTTC
few,13,TRBJ1-1,-,TRBV19,CASIGWGGGEAFF,TGTGCCAGTATCGGCTGGGGGGGTGGAGAAGCTTTCTTT
-,15,TRBJ2-1,-,TRBV24-1,CATSDLNTGISEQFF,TGTGCCACCAGTGATTTGAACACGGGGATCAGCGAGCAGTTCTTC
many,12,TRBJ1-2,TRBD1,TRBV7-9,CASSYDMTGYTF,TGTGCCAGCAGCTACGATATGACAGGGTACACCTTC
few,14,TRBJ1-1,-,TRBV2,CASSEGIRNTEAFF,TGTGCCAGCAGTGAGGGAATCCGGAACACTGAAGCTTTCTTT
few,17,TRBJ2-1,-,TRBV27,CASSLYGGGNSYNEQFF,TGTGCCAGCAGTTTATACGGGGGTGGGAACTCCTACAATGAGCAGTTCTTC
once,13,TRBJ2-3,TRBD2,TRBV5-1,CASSFSGADTQYF,TGCGCCAGCAGCTTTAGCGGGGCAGATACGCAGTATTTT
few,14,TRBJ1-6,TRBD1,TRBV4-2,CASSPGQGGSPLHF,TGTGCCAGCAGCCCGGGACAGGGCGGATCACCCCTCCACTTT
-,18,TRBJ2-5,-,TRBV12-3/TRBV12-4,CASSSTIGRMIIQETQYF,TGTGCCAGCAGTTCAACCATCGGACGGATGATTATTCAAGAGACCCAGTACTTC
few,12,TRBJ2-1,-,TRBV2,CGIWREANEQFF,TGTGGGATTTGGAGGGAGGCCAATGAGCAGTTCTTC
-,15,TRBJ2-7,-,TRBV4-1,CASSQGLTAAYEQYF,TGCGCCAGCAGCCAAGGGCTTACAGCGGCCTACGAGCAGTACTTC
-,13,TRBJ2-7,-,TRBV29-1,CSVEGAESYEQYF,TGCAGCGTTGAAGGGGCAGAGTCCTACGAGCAGTACTTC
-,12,TRBJ2-1,-,TRBV11-2,CASSGQDREQFF,TGTGCCAGCAGCGGTCAGGACAGAGAGCAGTTCTTC
many,16,TRBJ1-1,TRBD1,TRBV5-1,CASSPSWTGKGTEAFF,TGCGCCAGCAGCCCATCTTGGACAGGGAAGGGCACTGAAGCTTTCTTT
-,15,TRBJ1-5,-,TRBV9,CASSVAGGAGQPQHF,TGTGCCAGCAGCGTAGCGGGGGGCGCGGGGCAGCCCCAGCATTTT
-,18,TRBJ2-5,-,TRBV7-9,CASSFAGKGLPFQETQYF,TGTGCCAGCAGCTTCGCCGGGAAGGGACTCCCTTTCCAAGAGACCCAGTACTTC
-,14,TRBJ1-6,-,TRBV5-1,CASSPLVGEPPLHF,TGCGCCAGCAGCCCCCTTGTGGGGGAGCCACCCCTCCACTTT